This TCR beta chain derives from a study of molecular identifiers for immune sequencing clone quantification. This clonotype was seen ten or more times. The antigen remains unidentified. Naive CD8 T cells were picked out by sorting for CD8+CD4-CCR7+CD45RA+. The germline V and J ends were trimmed by 6 bases and 1 base, with 13 bases remaining between them. Germline CDR1 SQVTM, CDR2 ANQGSEA. The CDR3 is 13 amino acids. Study-wide results and caveats: Even with about a million naive cells present, spiked Jurkat TCR RNA from one cell was reportedly detectable.

Generation of bulk TCR libraries relied on previously described methods and listed TCR primers. Via MiXCR, TCRdb re-called the PCR reads, giving one row per CDR3 protein. Here the sample spans around 43,000 distinct CDR3 sequences, about 19% being singletons. This TCR was sampled from a human donor in good health. Some libraries in this study had Jurkat cell RNA spiked in. V and J are TRBV29-1 and TRBJ2-7, with D unresolved. The source material was naive CD8+ T cells from blood, with Jurkat cell RNA spiked in. Subset indicated: FACS-sorted CD8+CD4-CCR7+CD45RA+ naive T cells. DNA of the CDR3: TGCAGCGTGTCCCAGGCCCTTTCCTACGAGCAGTACTTC. Amino acids: CSVSQALSYEQYF.